Below, 26 T cell receptor beta chains from the same sample are listed, as sequenced in a study of blood T cell repertoires in COVID-19. This table comes from immunoSEQ multiplex PCR, and its TCRdb copy is limited to in-frame clones, with some not included. The sample shows 150,000 to 200,000 clones, around 86% of them seen only once. Sequencing input: PBMCs or T cells enriched from blood (not recorded which). The source of these receptors is a woman aged 25 to 39 who had recovered from COVID-19.

With respect to this clone: This sample also contains other DNA sequences that code for the same CDR3. The chain employs TRBV5-6 and TRBJ2-1; possibly TRBD2 for D (5 bases). Germline values: CDR1 SGHDT, CDR2 YYEEEE. The CDR3 contains 13 residues. V was pared by 2 bases and J by 3 bases, with 6 bases between. The CDR3 region has the DNA TGTGCCAGCAGCTTTGGAGGCTACAATGAGCAGTTCTTC. It is translated as CASSFGGYNEQFF.

The chain couples TRBV19 to TRBJ2-7; 12 positions agree with TRBD1. This CDR3 has 15 residues. Germline V gives CDR1 LNHDA, CDR2 SQIVND (reference sequence). Unmatched junction bases numbered 5, after V lost 2 bases and J lost 6 bases. CDR3: CASSISGDRGREQYF. The CDR3, as DNA: TGTGCCAGTAGTATATCCGGGGACAGGGGGCGCGAGCAGTACTTC.

This sequence joins TRBV7-8 and TRBJ1-5; TRBD1 might be the D (6 bases). V was cut by 2 bases and J by 5 bases, with 7 bases left in between. The germline V gene has CDR1 SGHVS and CDR2 FQNEAQ. This CDR3 has 13 amino acids. The CDR3 DNA reads as TGTGCCAGCAGCTTATACAGGGATCAGCCCCAGCATTTT. Translating it yields CASSLYRDQPQHF.

V usage is TRBV2 and J usage is TRBJ1-2; D might be TRBD1 (5 bases). Trimming pared 5 bases from V and 8 bases from J, leaving 12 bases between. Germline-derived CDR1 and CDR2 are SNHLY and FYNNEI. The CDR3 totals 12 residues. This chain's CDR3 is CASSQGLSGYTF. CDR3 DNA: TGTGCCAGCAGTCAGGGACTTTCAGGCTACACCTTC.

This chain links TRBV7-9 with TRBJ2-5; 7 bases agree with TRBD2. The CDR3 is made up of 15 amino acids. Unmatched junction bases numbered 14, after V lost 8 bases and J lost 5 bases. Germline loops: CDR1 SEHNR, CDR2 FQNEAQ (reference sequence). The CDR3 DNA reads TGTGCCAGCTCGACCCTGGGGGGGATCCAGGAGACCCAGTACTTC. It specifies CASSTLGGIQETQYF.

This clone showed up just once. CDR3 region: CASSPESVAVPSGYTF. The CDR3 DNA follows: TGTGCCAGCAGCCCCGAGTCAGTTGCGGTACCATCTGGCTACACCTTC. This sequence joins TRBV3-1 (or the pseudogene TRBV3-2) and TRBJ1-2; D is ambiguous. Between the trimmed V and J ends, which lost 4 bases and 7 bases, there was a span of 22 bases. In germline, CDR1 is LGHDT, CDR2 YNNKEL (reference sequence). The CDR3 loop spans 16 amino acids.

The chain recombines TRBV13 with TRBJ2-3; 9 bases map to TRBD2. V lost 3 bases, J lost 2 bases, and 6 bases stayed unmatched. The CDR3 consists of 16 residues. The V gene's germline CDR1 is PRHDT and CDR2 FYEKMQ (reference sequence). CDR3 protein: CASSFQREAITDTQYF. The CDR3 nucleotides are TGTGCCAGCAGCTTCCAGCGGGAGGCGATCACAGATACGCAGTATTTT.

V and J are TRBV4-1 and TRBJ1-2; 7 bases agree with TRBD1. Losses at the gene ends were 4 bases for V and 2 bases for J; bases not matched to a gene: 16. This CDR3 spans 18 amino acids. Per germline, CDR1 MGHRA and CDR2 YSYEKL. CDR3 loop: CASSLFRWLTGPNYGYTF. The CDR3 DNA is TGCGCCAGCAGCCTCTTTCGATGGTTGACAGGGCCAAACTATGGCTACACCTTC.

This rearrangement joins TRBV7-9 to TRBJ1-1; D possibly corresponds to TRBD1 (6 bases). The germline CDR1 and CDR2 sequences are SEHNR and FQNEAQ (reference sequence). The CDR3 spans 14 residues. V gave up 5 bases and J gave up 1 base, with 11 bases separating them. CDR3 in DNA: TGTGCCAGCAGCATCTTACAGGGGAACACTGAAGCTTTCTTT. Translation gives CASSILQGNTEAFF.

V usage is TRBV13 and J usage is TRBJ2-2; 14 positions match TRBD2. This CDR3 is built from 17 residues. Germline V CDR1 and CDR2: PRHDT, FYEKMQ (reference sequence). V lost 5 bases, J lost 8 bases, and 10 bases stayed unmatched. The CDR3 sequence: CASSPGLAGVRVGELFF. The CDR3 bases are TGTGCCAGCAGCCCGGGACTAGCGGGAGTTCGCGTAGGGGAGCTGTTTTTT.

The rearrangement joins TRBV3-1 (or the pseudogene TRBV3-2) to TRBJ2-1; D unclear. CDR3 length: 11 amino acids. CDR1 and CDR2 from the germline V gene are LGHDT and YNNKEL (reference sequence). The V gene lost 0 bases and the J gene lost 9 bases, with 3 bases spanning the gap. CDR3 sequence reads: CASSQESEQFF. The CDR3 DNA is TGTGCCAGCAGCCAAGAGAGTGAGCAGTTCTTC.

The V call is TRBV7-2, the J call TRBJ2-4; 9 bases match TRBD2. CDR1 and CDR2 from the germline V gene are SGHTA and FQGNSA. There are 17 residues in the CDR3. Germline trimming cut 1 base from V and 1 base from J; bases unmatched to any gene: 5. The CDR3 region is CASSLGSGRLAKNIQYF. CDR3 sequence (DNA): TGTGCCAGCAGCTTAGGCAGCGGGAGGCTGGCCAAAAACATTCAGTACTTC.

This chain uses TRBV11-3 with TRBJ2-1; TRBD1 is a possible D gene (6 bases). The V and J ends lost 5 bases and 1 base respectively, with 12 bases between them. The germline CDR1 and CDR2 sequences are SGHNT and YENEEA. The CDR3 has 15 residues. CDR3 sequence reads: CASSLRGGSYNEQFF. CDR3 coding DNA: TGTGCCAGCAGCCTTCGAGGGGGTTCCTACAATGAGCAGTTCTTC.

The genes are TRBV5-6 and TRBJ1-2; weak D call: TRBD1 (6 bases). The V gene's germline CDR1 is SGHDT and CDR2 YYEEEE. This CDR3 is 14 amino acids long. V was clipped by 5 bases and J by 4 bases, with 15 bases between them. CDR3 sequence: CASSPQDSFYGYTF. In DNA, the CDR3 is TGTGCCAGCAGTCCCCAGGACAGTTTCTATGGCTACACCTTC.

This chain uses TRBV19 with TRBJ1-1, with D perhaps matching TRBD1 (6 bases). In germline, CDR1 is LNHDA, CDR2 SQIVND (reference sequence). The CDR3 is 17 residues long. V dropped 4 bases and J dropped 1 base, with 19 bases sitting between them. The CDR3 bases are TGTGCCAGTAGTAGGGACCTTCTCGACAGGCAGAACACTGAAGCTTTCTTT. Translating it yields CASSRDLLDRQNTEAFF.

V usage is TRBV6-4 and J usage is TRBJ2-3; 9 bases are a match to TRBD1. The J segment lost 0 bases and the V segment lost 6 bases, leaving 13 bases of the junction unmatched. Germline loops: CDR1 MRHNA, CDR2 SNTAGT. This CDR3 is 18 amino acids long. The CDR3 loop reads CASSHRGLAKDSTDTQYF. Here the CDR3 DNA reads TGTGCCAGCAGCCACAGGGGGCTAGCGAAAGATAGCACAGATACGCAGTATTTT.

The V gene is TRBV30, the J gene TRBJ1-1; 8 nucleotides agree with TRBD1. Germline V gene sequence: CDR1 GTSNPN, CDR2 SVGIG (reference sequence). V gave up 0 bases and J gave up 6 bases; unmatched junction bases: 9. This CDR3 region has 15 residues. CDR3 protein: CAWSVGQGAWAEAFF. DNA for the CDR3: TGTGCCTGGAGTGTTGGGCAGGGGGCATGGGCTGAAGCTTTCTTT.

The genes are TRBV6-5 and TRBJ2-7, with D maybe TRBD1 (5 bases). The ends were cut back, 8 bases at V and 1 base at J, with 9 bases in the middle. The CDR3 length is 12 residues. Germline loops: CDR1 MNHEY, CDR2 SVGAGI. The CDR3, as DNA: TGTGCCAGCTCCAGGGAATCCTACGAGCAGTACTTC. Translation: CASSRESYEQYF.

The chain recombines TRBV29-1 with TRBJ1-1, with D perhaps TRBD1 (5 bases). The CDR3 has 14 amino acids. V lost 4 bases, J lost 4 bases, and 16 bases lay in between. Germline CDR1 reads SQVTM; CDR2 reads ANQGSEA. CDR3 DNA sequence: TGCAGCGTTGGAGGATCAGGGAGGGGCACTGAAGCTTTCTTT. Residues: CSVGGSGRGTEAFF.

V usage is TRBV28 and J usage is TRBJ1-5; D remains unclear. The germline V gene has CDR1 MDHEN and CDR2 SYDVKM. There are 15 residues in the CDR3. V lost 2 bases, J lost 0 bases, and 8 bases lay in between. In DNA form, the CDR3 reads TGTGCCAGCAGTTTAGGAGGGTTTAGCAATCAGCCCCAGCATTTT. It is translated as CASSLGGFSNQPQHF.

The DNA for the CDR3 is TGCAGCGTTGCCCCGGGACTACCCTACGAGCAGTACTTC. Protein product: CSVAPGLPYEQYF. The chain recombines TRBV29-1 with TRBJ2-7, with 7 bases that match TRBD2. The ends lost 4 bases at V and 2 bases at J; junction bases unmatched: 5. The germline gives CDR1 SQVTM, CDR2 ANQGSEA. The CDR3 totals 13 residues.

This clone appeared a single time. The chain joins TRBV20-1 to TRBJ2-4, with D maybe TRBD1 (6 bases). The germline CDR1 and CDR2 sequences are DFQATT and SNEGSKA (reference sequence). The V gene lost 0 bases and the J gene lost 13 bases, with 10 bases spanning the gap. The CDR3 extends over 11 amino acids. CDR3 sequence reads: CSAREDSLQYF. CDR3 bases: TGCAGTGCTAGAGAGGACAGCCTCCAGTACTTC.

The chain uses TRBV5-1 and TRBJ2-2; 11 positions agree with TRBD1. J was trimmed by 6 bases and V by 4 bases; bases with no gene match: 5. The CDR3 is 15 amino acids. Germline lookup yields CDR1 SGHRS and CDR2 YFSETQ. The DNA of the CDR3 is TGCGCCAGCAGCATCGGACAGGGGGCGGCCGGGGAGCTGTTTTTT. As protein: CASSIGQGAAGELFF.

This chain joins TRBV19 and TRBJ1-1; D may be TRBD1 (5 bases). Trimming left V 3 bases short and J 1 base short, with 12 bases between. The germline gives CDR1 LNHDA, CDR2 SQIVND (reference sequence). There are 15 residues in the CDR3. CDR3 loop: CASSIRNDRNTEAFF. Written as DNA, the CDR3 is TGTGCCAGTAGTATCCGAAACGACAGGAACACTGAAGCTTTCTTT. Variable domain in full (rest from reference TRBV19 and TRBJ1-1): DGGITQSPKYLFRKEGQNVTLSCEQNLNHDAMYWYRQDPGQGLRLIYYSQIVNDFQKGDIAEGYSVSREKKESFPLTVTSAQKNPTAFYLCASSIRNDRNTEAFFGQGTRLTVV.

The chain is built from TRBV5-5 and TRBJ2-7; 8 nucleotides line up with TRBD2. J was trimmed by 6 bases and V by 9 bases; bases with no gene match: 11. This CDR3 has 13 amino acids. Germline V lookup: CDR1 SGHKS, CDR2 YYEKEE (reference sequence). The CDR3 coding sequence is TGTGCCACCCAGCCCCGTCTAGCGGGCGAGCAGTACTTC. Translated: CATQPRLAGEQYF.

This clone has just a few counts. V gene TRBV18 combines with J gene TRBJ1-2; TRBD1 is a possible D gene (5 bases). The V end was cut by 1 base, the J end by 7 bases, with 10 bases between. In germline, CDR1 is KGHSH, CDR2 LQKENI. The CDR3 is 13 amino acids. The CDR3 is CASSPLRGSGYTF. In DNA, the CDR3 is TGTGCCAGCTCACCACTTAGGGGAAGTGGCTACACCTTC.